The next 13 T cell receptor beta chains were all read from a single sample in a study of regulatory T cells (dated by TCRdb to about 2018). Their antigens are not known. The method was the immunoSEQ multiplex PCR assay. In the multiplex PCR, 52 forward TRBV primers and 13 reverse TRBJ primers were used, and assay-based and computational corrections were applied for amplification bias. TCRdb mirrors the immuneACCESS table, restricted to in-frame sequences. Some clones are absent from its copies; in checked studies, under half trace to an unresolved V gene, and the reason for the others is unknown. The sample table records 6,000 or so clones; 85% to 90% of these occur just once. The ten largest clones take up less than 2% of the sample. The study at large found these results: Reduced Shannon diversity was observed in regulatory T cells from CD3G-deficient patients compared with autologous conventional CD4+ cells and with control regulatory T cells.

The sample consisted of CD4+ Tregs sorted from blood. Source of these receptors: a person under 30 with CD3G deficiency.

The chain carries TRBV6-1 and TRBJ2-7; maybe TRBD1 (6 bases). Trimming left V 5 bases short and J 1 base short, with 9 bases between. The CDR3 sequence is 13 residues long. In germline, CDR1 is MNHNS, CDR2 SASEGT. CDR3 protein: CASSIGQSYEQYF. The CDR3 nucleotides read TGTGCCAGCAGTATTGGACAGTCCTACGAGCAGTACTTC.

This clone appeared once. Mismatch with germline at one junction end may stem from a read error. The rearrangement uses TRBV11-3 and TRBJ2-7; TRBD1 matches 10 bases. CDR1 is SGHNT, CDR2 YENEEA, per germline. The CDR3 has 15 amino acids. The CDR3 DNA reads as TGTGCCAGCAGCCTAGAGACAGGGGGCAACTACGAGCAGTACTTC. Translation: CASSLETGGNYEQYF.

This clone was counted between two and nine times. The V and J genes are TRBV6-1 and TRBJ1-1, with D possibly TRBD1 on 5 matching bases. V lost 6 bases and J 10 bases, leaving 15 bases between the germline ends. Germline V gene data show CDR1 as MNHNS and CDR2 as SASEGT. CDR3 length: 12 amino acids. CDR3 region: CASRGRERGAFF. The CDR3 bases are TGTGCCAGCAGGGGAAGGGAAAGGGGAGCTTTCTTT.

This clone was counted a few times. V usage is TRBV20-1 and J usage is TRBJ1-2, with unresolved D. CDR1 is DFQATT and CDR2 is SNEGSKA in the germline V gene (reference sequence). With 6 bases removed from V and 7 bases from J, the gap between germline ends came to 12 bases. This CDR3 region has 11 residues. CDR3 nucleotides: TGCAGTGCCCCCGAGGGATCTGGCTACACCTTC. Translation: CSAPEGSGYTF.

The rearrangement links TRBV6-5 to TRBJ2-7; D unclear. The CDR3 sequence is 14 residues long. CDR1 is MNHEY, CDR2 SVGAGI, per germline. The V end lost 2 bases, the J end lost 3 bases, and 11 bases lay between the germline ends. CDR3 sequence: CASSYGGFDYEQYF. In DNA form, the CDR3 reads TGTGCCAGCAGTTACGGCGGTTTCGACTACGAGCAGTACTTC.

The chain links TRBV28 to TRBJ2-7; no reliable D call. Germline V gives CDR1 MDHEN, CDR2 SYDVKM. Trimming cost V 1 base and J 9 bases, with 10 bases left between them. This CDR3 is 12 amino acids long. The CDR3 bases are TGTGCCAGCAGTTTATTAGGAAATGTGCAGTACTTC. This codes for CASSLLGNVQYF.

For the CDR3, the DNA is TGCGCCAGCAGCTTCTCGAAGGGTCCCACAGATACGCAGTATTTT. Translated: CASSFSKGPTDTQYF. The chain employs TRBV5-1 and TRBJ2-3; D gene ambiguous. The CDR3 sequence is 15 residues long. CDR1 is SGHRS, CDR2 YFSETQ, per germline. The ends were cut back, 2 bases at V and 2 bases at J, with 12 bases in the middle. The variable domain in full, completed from reference TRBV5-1 and TRBJ2-3, reads KAGVTQTPRYLIKTRGQQVTLSCSPISGHRSVSWYQQTPGQGLQFLFEYFSETQRNKGNFPGRFSGRQFSNSRSEMNVSTLELGDSALYLCASSFSKGPTDTQYFGPGTRLTVL.

The V gene is TRBV11-2, the J gene TRBJ1-2; D is undetermined. V was shortened by 1 base and J by 8 bases, with 14 bases between the two germline ends. This CDR3 spans 14 amino acids. Germline V lookup: CDR1 SGHAT, CDR2 FQNNGV. CDR3 DNA sequence: TGTGCCAGCAGCTTAGGCCCACGCCATCTGGGCTACACCTTC. It is translated as CASSLGPRHLGYTF. Full variable domain (missing parts from reference TRBV11-2 and TRBJ1-2): EAGVAQSPRYKIIEKRQSVAFWCNPISGHATLYWYQQILGQGPKLLIQFQNNGVVDDSQLPKDRFSAERLKGVDSTLKIQPAKLEDSAVYLCASSLGPRHLGYTFGSGTRLTVV.

The gene calls are TRBV6-1 and TRBJ2-7; either TRBD1 or TRBD2 may fit D (5 bases each). This CDR3 is built from 13 residues. Trimming pared 1 base from V and 7 bases from J, leaving 11 bases between. CDR1 MNHNS and CDR2 SASEGT come from the germline V gene. In DNA, the CDR3 is TGTGCCAGCAGTGAAGGGGGGTGGTTGGAGCAGTACTTC. It yields the protein CASSEGGWLEQYF.

The chain uses TRBV11-3 and TRBJ1-2; D is unclear. This CDR3 contains 16 residues. Germline CDR1 and CDR2: SGHNT and YENEEA. Trimming cost V 0 bases and J 8 bases, with 19 bases left between them. The CDR3 DNA is TGTGCCAGCAGCTTAGACTTGTGCGGCCGAGTAGAAGGCTACACCTTC. Its protein is CASSLDLCGRVEGYTF.

V and J are TRBV7-6 and TRBJ1-5; 9 bases match TRBD1. The CDR3 contains 16 residues. With 5 bases clipped from V and 0 bases from J, the junction kept 5 bases outside the gene matches. Germline CDR1 is SGHVS and CDR2 is FNYEAQ. The CDR3 loop is CASSLGQGYSNQPQHF. The CDR3 DNA is TGTGCCAGCAGCCTGGGACAGGGATATAGCAATCAGCCCCAGCATTTT.

The chain links TRBV6-1 to TRBJ1-1; possibly TRBD1 for D (5 bases). V lost 6 bases to trimming and J lost 4 bases, with 18 bases between them. CDR3 length: 15 residues. Germline CDR1 MNHNS, CDR2 SASEGT. CDR3 sequence: CASRRTGAGGTEAFF. The CDR3, as DNA: TGTGCCAGCAGGAGAACAGGCGCTGGGGGCACTGAAGCTTTCTTT.

The chain has TRBV7-9 and TRBJ2-7; perhaps TRBD2 as D (6 bases). The CDR3 runs to 12 residues. V gave up 2 bases and J gave up 7 bases, with 9 bases separating them. Germline assignment: CDR1 SEHNR and CDR2 FQNEAQ (reference sequence). In DNA, the CDR3 is TGTGCCAGCAGCTTACTCGGAGGGGAGCAGTACTTC. This translates into CASSLLGGEQYF.